A single sample gave rise to the 2 T cell receptor beta chains below, sequenced in a study of T cell changes during pregnancy in multiple sclerosis. Sequencing used immunoSEQ multiplex PCR; TCRdb keeps in-frame clones, though not all of them. The table lists roughly 46,000 clones, about 93% of them singletons. Sample: CD8+ T cells from peripheral blood mononuclear cells, taken after pregnancy. The receptor set was obtained from a female donor with multiple sclerosis, enrolled in a pregnancy study.

This chain uses TRBV7-6 with TRBJ2-7, with 12 nucleotides matching TRBD2. V was clipped by 5 bases and J by 5 bases; unmatched bases: 1. Germline assignment: CDR1 SGHVS and CDR2 FNYEAQ. The CDR3 has 13 residues. The CDR3 sequence is CASSPSGRDEQYF. The CDR3 DNA reads as TGTGCCAGCAGCCCTAGCGGGAGGGACGAGCAGTACTTC.

V gene TRBV15 combines with J gene TRBJ2-3; TRBD1 matches at 7 bases. Germline V CDR1 and CDR2: LNHNV, YYDKDF (reference sequence). Trimming removed 1 base from V and 4 bases from J; junction bases left unmatched: 11. CDR3 length: 17 amino acids. CDR3: CATSRGDREVWSDTQYF. CDR3 sequence (DNA): TGTGCCACCAGCAGAGGAGACAGGGAAGTTTGGTCAGATACGCAGTATTTT.